These 13 T cell receptor beta chains came from one sample sequenced in a study of blood T cell repertoires in COVID-19. Assay used: immunoSEQ multiplex PCR; TCRdb lists only in-frame clones, some missing. The sample has under 300,000 clones; around 88% are singletons. The sequencing input was PBMCs or T cells enriched from blood (not recorded which). Source of these receptors: a middle-aged man who had recovered from COVID-19.

V usage is TRBV9 and J usage is TRBJ1-6; D unresolved. This CDR3 is 15 amino acids long. Germline CDR1 and CDR2: SGDLS and YYNGEE. The germline V and J ends were trimmed by 0 bases and 6 bases, with 10 bases remaining between them. The CDR3 region is CASSVGGGGNSPLHF. CDR3 nucleotides: TGTGCCAGCAGCGTAGGAGGCGGCGGTAATTCACCCCTCCACTTT.

The chain uses TRBV30 and TRBJ1-4, with D unclear. The CDR3 runs to 12 residues. Germline lookup yields CDR1 GTSNPN and CDR2 SVGIG (reference sequence). V was cut by 3 bases and J by 8 bases, with 10 bases left in between. DNA for the CDR3: TGTGCCTGGAGCCGAACGGGGGAAAAACTGTTTTTT. Its translation: CAWSRTGEKLFF.

The chain couples TRBV5-1 to TRBJ2-1; no firm D call. Germline CDR1 and CDR2: SGHRS and YFSETQ. Trimming removed 0 bases at V and 9 bases at J, with 16 bases between. This CDR3 region has 15 residues. CDR3 bases: TGCGCCAGCAGCTTGGCCCAGGTTACAACCTCTGAGCAGTTCTTC. Amino acid sequence: CASSLAQVTTSEQFF.

The V call is TRBV28, the J call TRBJ1-5; weak D call: TRBD1 (6 bases). The germline V gene has CDR1 MDHEN and CDR2 SYDVKM. V was clipped by 1 base and J by 9 bases, with 7 bases between them. This CDR3 contains 12 residues. The CDR3 bases are TGTGCCAGCAGTTTATTACAGGGGCCCCAGCATTTT. This codes for CASSLLQGPQHF. Full variable domain (outside the CDR3, taken from reference TRBV28 and TRBJ1-5): DVKVTQSSRYLVKRTGEKVFLECVQDMDHENMFWYRQDPGLGLRLIYFSYDVKMKEKGDIPEGYSVSREKKERFSLILESASTNQTSMYLCASSLLQGPQHFGDGTRLSIL.

The chain joins TRBV7-2 to TRBJ1-1; 7 nucleotides line up with TRBD1. The CDR3 length is 15 residues. The germline V gene encodes CDR1 SGHTA and CDR2 FQGNSA. V shed 1 base, J shed 2 bases, and the junction held 4 bases outside the gene matches. The CDR3 reads CASSLEGAGNTEAFF. DNA for the CDR3: TGTGCCAGCAGCTTAGAGGGGGCAGGAAACACTGAAGCTTTCTTT.

V gene TRBV3-1 (or the pseudogene TRBV3-2) combines with J gene TRBJ2-2, with TRBD2 identical over 9 bases. The CDR3 is 14 residues long. Germline V CDR1 and CDR2: LGHDT, YNNKEL (reference sequence). Trimming at V came to 4 bases and at J to 7 bases, leaving 4 bases not matched to a gene. The CDR3 DNA reads TGTGCCAGCAGCCGCGGGAGGGCTAACGGGGAGCTGTTTTTT. It specifies CASSRGRANGELFF.

This chain uses TRBV7-2 with TRBJ1-3; TRBD1 matches at 9 bases. In germline, CDR1 is SGHTA, CDR2 FQGNSA. CDR3 length equals 14 residues. The junction had 2 bases not matched to a gene; V was cut back by 5 bases and J by 3 bases. The CDR3 bases are TGTGCCAGCAGCACAGGGGGCAGTGGAAACACCATATATTTT. Translating gives CASSTGGSGNTIYF.

The rearrangement joins TRBV6-6 to TRBJ1-2, with a possible D match to TRBD1 (6 bases). The CDR3 has 12 residues. CDR1 and CDR2 (germline): MNHNY, SVGAGI (reference sequence). V lost 4 bases and J lost 11, with 14 bases in between. The CDR3 region is CASSLGARGYTF. In DNA, the CDR3 is TGTGCCAGCAGTTTGGGGGCACGGGGTTACACCTTC.

This chain links TRBV12-3 or TRBV12-4 with TRBJ2-3; no definite D call. V lost 0 bases, J lost 6 bases, and 4 bases lay in between. CDR3 length: 12 amino acids. In DNA, the CDR3 is TGTGCCAGCAGTTTAGCCAGGGATACGCAGTATTTT. This encodes CASSLARDTQYF.

J is TRBJ2-3 and V is TRBV19; 8 nucleotides match TRBD2. This CDR3 is built from 13 residues. Looked up from germline, CDR1 is LNHDA and CDR2 is SQIVND (reference sequence). The trim removed 3 bases at V and 8 bases at J, leaving 4 bases unmatched. This chain's CDR3 is CASSMAAGGTQYF. The CDR3 DNA reads TGTGCCAGTAGTATGGCGGCGGGAGGTACGCAGTATTTT.

A single count supports this clone. This chain joins TRBV10-2 and TRBJ2-2, with a weak D call TRBD1 (5 bases). V dropped 4 bases and J dropped 4 bases, with 13 bases sitting between them. The CDR3 contains 15 residues. The germline V gene has CDR1 WSHSY and CDR2 SAAADI. CDR3 sequence (DNA): TGCGCCAGCAGTGGAAAAGGGGTAATCACCGGGGAGCTGTTTTTT. As protein: CASSGKGVITGELFF.

V and J are TRBV3-1 (or the pseudogene TRBV3-2) and TRBJ2-5; 7 nucleotides agree with TRBD1. CDR1 and CDR2 (germline): LGHDT, YNNKEL (reference sequence). The CDR3 has 17 residues. V lost 5 bases to trimming and J lost 4 bases; unmatched junction nucleotides: 16. The CDR3: CASSSWTGALDRETQYF. The CDR3 nucleotides read TGTGCCAGCAGCTCATGGACAGGAGCCCTAGATCGAGAGACCCAGTACTTC.

V and J are TRBV2 and TRBJ2-3; D is uncertain. Trimming took 7 bases from V and 2 from J, leaving 16 bases between them. CDR1 and CDR2 from the germline V gene are SNHLY and FYNNEI. CDR3 length: 15 residues. The CDR3: CASTTVVISTDTQYF. The CDR3 DNA is TGTGCCAGCACTACGGTCGTAATATCCACAGATACGCAGTATTTT.